Listed here are 18 T cell receptor beta chains from one sample, sequenced in a study of T and B cells in COVID-19 patients. BIOMED2 TRB-A/B primer pools were used in multiplex TRB PCR. From the multiplex PCR reads, TCRdb called clonotypes with MiXCR, one entry per CDR3 protein. The sample contains roughly 2,300 distinct CDR3 sequences, approximately 30% of which appear only once. From blood, roughly 220-550 ng of genomic DNA served as TRB template. The sequencing input was blood. These receptors all stem from a human donor with active COVID-19.

V is TRBV19 and J is TRBJ2-3; TRBD1 aligns across 7 bases. The trim removed 6 bases at V and 1 base at J, leaving 4 bases unmatched. CDR1 and CDR2 from the germline V gene are LNHDA and SQIVND (reference sequence). CDR3 size: 14 residues. The CDR3 DNA follows: TGTGCCAGTAGACGACAGGGCCGCACAGATACGCAGTATTTT. It encodes CASRRQGRTDTQYF. Full variable domain (remainder filled in from reference TRBV19 and TRBJ2-3): DGGITQSPKYLFRKEGQNVTLSCEQNLNHDAMYWYRQDPGQGLRLIYYSQIVNDFQKGDIAEGYSVSREKKESFPLTVTSAQKNPTAFYLCASRRQGRTDTQYFGPGTRLTVL.

The chain links TRBV7-9 to TRBJ1-2; D not resolved. Per germline, CDR1 SEHNR and CDR2 FQNEAQ (reference sequence). Trimming shortened V by 1 base and J by 1 base, and 10 bases separated the two germline ends. This CDR3 comprises 15 residues. CDR3 in amino acids: CASSLEDGRNYGYTF. The DNA for the CDR3 is TGTGCCAGCAGCTTAGAGGACGGCCGTAACTATGGCTACACCTTC.

This clonotype counts as large (0.1 to 1%). The chain is built from TRBV6-5 and TRBJ2-5, with unresolved D. V gave up 4 bases and J gave up 7 bases, with 16 bases separating them. The germline V gene has CDR1 MNHEY and CDR2 SVGAGI. The CDR3 is 14 residues long. CDR3 amino acids: CASSFSTTPMTQYF. The CDR3 coding sequence is TGTGCCAGCAGTTTCTCGACCACCCCGATGACCCAGTACTTC.

The chain uses TRBV19 and TRBJ2-2; 8 bases are a match to TRBD1. From germline, CDR1 is LNHDA and CDR2 SQIVND (reference sequence). The length of the CDR3 is 15 residues. V lost 4 bases and J lost 6; bases outside the gene matches: 7. The CDR3 DNA sequence: TGTGCCAGTAGTACCGGGACAGGTTTGGCCGGGGAGCTGTTTTTT. Translating it yields CASSTGTGLAGELFF.

This clonotype is labeled as medium-sized. The chain links TRBV5-6 to TRBJ2-7; D is tentatively TRBD1 or TRBD2 (5 bases each). Between the trimmed V and J ends, which lost 4 bases and 5 bases, there was a span of 13 bases. Germline CDR1 is SGHDT and CDR2 is YYEEEE. The CDR3 consists of 13 residues. As DNA, the CDR3 is TGTGCCAGCAGCCCAGGGCGGGCGGACGAGCAGTACTTC. This translates into CASSPGRADEQYF.

Judged by abundance, this clonotype is medium-sized. This chain links TRBV27 with TRBJ2-3, with D possibly TRBD2 on 5 matching bases. V dropped 5 bases and J dropped 0 bases, with 21 bases sitting between them. The CDR3 contains 18 residues. In germline, CDR1 is MNHEY, CDR2 SMNVEV (reference sequence). CDR3 region: CASSQTTNGLRSTDTQYF. Written as DNA, the CDR3 is TGTGCCAGCAGTCAGACGACTAATGGCCTTCGTAGCACAGATACGCAGTATTTT.

The chain carries TRBV5-6 and TRBJ1-2, with a tentative D call TRBD1 (5 bases). Germline CDR1 SGHDT, CDR2 YYEEEE. The CDR3 loop spans 13 amino acids. V dropped 5 bases and J dropped 4 bases, with 12 bases sitting between them. CDR3 sequence reads: CASRYQGGYGYTF. The CDR3 DNA is TGTGCCAGCAGGTACCAGGGCGGCTATGGCTACACCTTC.

V usage is TRBV7-2 and J usage is TRBJ2-5; tentative D call: TRBD2 (5 bases). Trimming shortened V by 4 bases and J by 4 bases, and 10 bases separated the two germline ends. The germline V gene encodes CDR1 SGHTA and CDR2 FQGNSA. The CDR3 totals 13 residues. The CDR3 sequence: CASSSSRRETQYF. In DNA form, the CDR3 reads TGTGCCAGCAGCTCTAGCCGGCGAGAGACCCAGTACTTC.

J is TRBJ2-5 and V is TRBV20-1; D not certain. Per germline, CDR1 DFQATT and CDR2 SNEGSKA (reference sequence). The germline V and J ends were trimmed by 6 bases and 5 bases, with 10 bases remaining between them. The CDR3 totals 11 residues. Here the CDR3 reads CSAHARETQYF. CDR3 in DNA: TGCAGTGCCCACGCGCGGGAGACCCAGTACTTC.

In its sample, this clonotype is medium-sized. V is TRBV15 and J is TRBJ2-3; 10 bases are a match to TRBD2. V dropped 6 bases and J dropped 8; count of bases not matched to a gene: 17. The V gene's germline CDR1 is LNHNV and CDR2 YYDKDF (reference sequence). The CDR3 is made up of 17 amino acids. This chain's CDR3 is CATSPEAGGPWGSTQYF. The CDR3 bases are TGTGCCACCAGTCCCGAAGCGGGGGGGCCTTGGGGAAGTACGCAGTATTTT.

CDR3 nucleotides: TGTGCCAGCACACCGGGACTTATTAGCAATCAGCCCCAGCATTTT. This sequence encodes CASTPGLISNQPQHF. V and J are TRBV12-3 or TRBV12-4 and TRBJ1-5; weak D call: TRBD1 (5 bases). V was trimmed by 7 bases and J by 0 bases, leaving 13 bases between them. This CDR3 is 15 amino acids long.

This clonotype is large. The V call is TRBV19, the J call TRBJ1-4; D not certain. Per germline, CDR1 LNHDA and CDR2 SQIVND (reference sequence). Trimming pared 11 bases from V and 4 bases from J, leaving 8 bases between. There are 11 residues in the CDR3. The CDR3 reads CACSDNEKLFF. CDR3 sequence (DNA): TGTGCCTGTTCGGATAATGAAAAACTGTTTTTT.

As regards this clonotype: This may come from a read error, since a much larger clone is one base off. The rearrangement links TRBV19 to TRBJ1-1, with D unclear. The CDR3 consists of 15 residues. CDR1 is LNHDA, CDR2 SQIVND, per germline (reference sequence). The CDR3 loop is CASGIYEGRGTEAFF. The CDR3 DNA reads as TGTGCCAGTGGTATATATGAGGGCCGAGGCACTGAAGCTTTCTTT.

The CDR3 loop reads CASSARTSGVHGELFF. In nucleotides, the CDR3 is TGTGCCAGCAGTGCCCGGACTAGCGGGGTGCACGGGGAGCTGTTTTTT. The chain has TRBV6-5 and TRBJ2-2; TRBD2 matches at 12 bases. From germline, CDR1 is MNHEY and CDR2 SVGAGI. The CDR3 covers 16 residues. The junction had 8 bases not matched to a gene; V was cut back by 5 bases and J by 7 bases.

This chain joins TRBV4-3 and TRBJ2-7; 15 nucleotides agree with TRBD2. V lost 1 base, J lost 6 bases, and 10 bases stayed unmatched. Looked up from germline, CDR1 is LGHNA and CDR2 is YSLEER. The CDR3 consists of 18 residues. Here the CDR3 DNA reads TGCGCCAGCAGCCAAGGGACTAGCGGGAGGGCCTCCGTCCTCGAGCAGTACTTC. This codes for CASSQGTSGRASVLEQYF.

The chain combines TRBV7-6 with TRBJ2-7, with D tentatively TRBD1 or TRBD2 (6 bases each). The V gene lost 5 bases and the J gene lost 7 bases, with 18 bases spanning the gap. CDR1 is SGHVS and CDR2 is FNYEAQ in the germline V gene. The CDR3 spans 14 residues. The CDR3 bases are TGTGCCAGCAGCCGAGGGGGGCAGGGGTGGGAGCAGTACTTC. Residues: CASSRGGQGWEQYF. Drawing the rest from reference TRBV7-6 and TRBJ2-7, the complete variable domain is GAGVSQSPRYKVTKRGQDVALRCDPISGHVSLYWYRQALGQGPEFLTYFNYEAQQDKSGLPNDRFSAERPEGSISTLTIQRTEQRDSAMYRCASSRGGQGWEQYFGPGTRLTVT.

Sample share makes this clonotype medium-sized. This chain joins TRBV30 and TRBJ1-5; 7 nucleotides agree with TRBD1. The CDR3 length is 13 residues. The J segment lost 5 bases and the V segment lost 2 bases, leaving 3 bases of the junction unmatched. In germline, CDR1 is GTSNPN, CDR2 SVGIG (reference sequence). The CDR3 protein is CAWSRDSDQPQHF. DNA for the CDR3: TGTGCCTGGAGTCGGGACAGTGATCAGCCCCAGCATTTT.

This clonotype is medium-sized within its sample. CDR3 DNA: TGCAGCGTGCTACACGGGACAGGGGGCGGTCAGCCCCAGCATTTT. Translated, it gives CSVLHGTGGGQPQHF. The chain couples TRBV29-1 to TRBJ1-5; 12 nucleotides match TRBD1. V lost 6 bases, J lost 6 bases, and 9 bases stayed unmatched. Germline lookup yields CDR1 SQVTM and CDR2 ANQGSEA. The CDR3 length is 15 residues.